The present TCR beta chain was sequenced within a study of cytomegalovirus exposure and HLA in healthy donors. PCR amplification relied on 60 Vbeta primers (plus 13 Jbeta primers). This table comes from immunoSEQ multiplex PCR, and its TCRdb copy is limited to in-frame clones, with some not included. The table has some 150,000 clones, roughly 80% seen once; the top ten hold about 1.5%. A note on this clone: Other DNA sequences in the sample encode the same CDR3.

This CDR3 comprises 13 residues. Germline CDR1 and CDR2: MNHEY and SVGAGI. Trimming took off 0 bases at V and 5 bases at J, with 7 bases between the two ends. Sequencing was performed on PBMCs. The receptor was derived from a male donor in good health and CMV-seronegative. J is TRBJ1-1 and V is TRBV6-5, with unresolved D. CDR3 amino acids: CASSYSTGTEAFF. The DNA for the CDR3 is TGTGCCAGCAGTTACTCGACGGGGACTGAAGCTTTCTTT.